Below, 3 T cell receptor beta chains from the same sample are listed, as sequenced in a study of identical twins. TCRdb fed the 5' RACE reads into MiXCR, producing one record per CDR3 protein. Of more than 200,000 distinct CDR3 sequences listed, approximately 9% are singletons. Sequencing used memory (CD45RO+) T cells sorted from blood. The receptor set was obtained from a woman under 30 in good health.

This clonotype was seen only a few times. The genes are TRBV4-3 and TRBJ2-4; TRBD2 matches 10 bases. The germline gives CDR1 LGHNA, CDR2 YSLEER. After removal of 0 bases from V and 1 base from J, the junction contained 3 bases not matched to a gene. The CDR3 loop spans 17 amino acids. CDR3 residues: CASSQDSSGRAKNIQYF. CDR3 nucleotides: TGCGCCAGCAGCCAAGATAGTAGCGGGAGGGCCAAAAACATTCAGTACTTC.

A few counts support this clonotype. CDR3 amino acids: CASSDSGARGYGYTF. The DNA for the CDR3 is TGTGCCAGCAGTGATTCGGGGGCCAGGGGCTATGGCTACACCTTC. This rearrangement joins TRBV2 to TRBJ1-2, with D tentatively TRBD1 (6 bases). V was clipped by 3 bases and J by 4 bases, with 15 bases between them. The CDR3 runs 15 residues. Per germline, CDR1 SNHLY and CDR2 FYNNEI.

About this clonotype: Just one base apart from a much larger clone, this may be a read error. V usage is TRBV16 and J usage is TRBJ1-5; tentatively, D is TRBD1 (5 bases). The CDR3 runs to 13 residues. Germline V gene lookup returns CDR1 KGHSY and CDR2 FQNENV. The CDR3 nucleotides read TGTGCCAGCAGCCAAGCAGGGTACCAGCCCCGGCATTTT. Its protein product is CASSQAGYQPRHF.